This T cell receptor (beta chain) was sequenced for a study of blood T cell repertoires in COVID-19. The germline V and J ends were trimmed by 2 bases and 3 bases, with 10 bases remaining between them. Germline V gene lookup returns CDR1 SGHTA and CDR2 FQGNSA. The CDR3 has 14 amino acids. Profiled with immunoSEQ multiplex PCR; TCRdb holds only in-frame clones, not every one. In the table there are around 260,000 clones, about 87% of which are singletons. The receptor was isolated from a woman aged 40 to 55 who had recovered from COVID-19. This chain connects TRBV7-2 to TRBJ2-5; D is perhaps TRBD1 (6 bases). Specimen: peripheral blood. CDR3 region: CASSLQSGEETQYF. The CDR3 bases are TGTGCCAGCAGCTTACAATCAGGGGAAGAGACCCAGTACTTC.